Below are 20 T cell receptor beta chains sequenced from a single sample in a study of shared clonotypes between healthy human individuals. TCRdb keeps only in-frame clones here, not all; method: immunoSEQ multiplex PCR. This sample yields more than 2 million clones, of which 85% to 95% are seen a single time; 0.1% to 0.15% belongs to the top ten. Input material: naive CD4+ T cells sorted from blood. Regarding subset: CD45RA+ positively selected. Receptors originate from a man aged 18 to 30 in good health.

V is TRBV2 and J is TRBJ2-7; TRBD1 agrees at 9 bases. With V trimmed by 6 bases and J by 3 bases, 9 bases remained unmatched. Germline V CDR1 and CDR2: SNHLY, FYNNEI. The CDR3 contains 15 residues. For the CDR3, the DNA is TGTGCCAGCAGAGGGGACAGGGCGGGCGGCTACGAGCAGTACTTC. As protein: CASRGDRAGGYEQYF.

The V gene is TRBV5-1, the J gene TRBJ2-3; D is perhaps TRBD1 (6 bases). Trimming took 5 bases from V and 2 from J, leaving 12 bases between them. This CDR3 has 14 amino acids. Germline values: CDR1 SGHRS, CDR2 YFSETQ. The chain's CDR3 is CASRRDTPTDTQYF. DNA of the CDR3: TGCGCCAGCAGGAGGGACACCCCCACAGATACGCAGTATTTT.

V gene TRBV10-2 combines with J gene TRBJ2-1; D is unresolved. V dropped 5 bases and J dropped 10 bases, with 18 bases sitting between them. Germline CDR1 WSHSY, CDR2 SAAADI. This CDR3 is built from 14 residues. CDR3 sequence: CASSTGPPPEEQFF. The CDR3, as DNA: TGCGCCAGCAGTACCGGGCCCCCGCCAGAGGAGCAGTTCTTC.

V is TRBV2 and J is TRBJ2-5; D could derive from TRBD1 or TRBD2 (5 bases each). Trimming left V 6 bases short and J 5 bases short, with 10 bases between. The CDR3 totals 12 residues. CDR1 SNHLY and CDR2 FYNNEI come from the germline V gene. As DNA, the CDR3 is TGTGCCAGCAGCGGGACCACGGAGACCCAGTACTTC. Encoded protein: CASSGTTETQYF.

The chain joins TRBV6-1 to TRBJ2-7, with D uncertain. CDR1 and CDR2 from the germline V gene are MNHNS and SASEGT. V was shortened by 6 bases and J by 3 bases, with 12 bases between the two germline ends. This CDR3 contains 13 residues. CDR3 amino acids: CASSITTYYEQYF. The CDR3 nucleotides are TGTGCCAGCAGCATTACTACCTACTACGAGCAGTACTTC.

The V call is TRBV25-1, the J call TRBJ1-3; D not certain. Germline CDR1 is MGHDK and CDR2 is SYGVNS. CDR3 length equals 15 residues. The germline V and J ends were trimmed by 1 base and 0 bases, with 7 bases remaining between them. The chain's CDR3 is CASSESPGSGNTIYF. CDR3 nucleotides: TGTGCCAGCAGTGAATCCCCAGGCTCTGGAAACACCATATATTTT. The full variable domain, completed using reference TRBV25-1 and TRBJ1-3, is EADIYQTPRYLVIGTGKKITLECSQTMGHDKMYWYQQDPGMELHLIHYSYGVNSTEKGDLSSESTVSRIRTEHFPLTLESARPSHTSQYLCASSESPGSGNTIYFGEGSWLTVV.

This clone showed up just once. The chain is built from TRBV2 and TRBJ2-7; D is perhaps TRBD2 (6 bases). Germline loops: CDR1 SNHLY, CDR2 FYNNEI. CDR3 length: 14 amino acids. The ends were cut back, 10 bases at V and 1 base at J, with 17 bases in the middle. The CDR3 sequence is CATRDWPVSYEQYF. The CDR3 coding sequence is TGTGCCACCAGGGACTGGCCCGTATCCTACGAGCAGTACTTC.

The chain is built from TRBV6-1 and TRBJ2-7, with a possible D match to TRBD1 (5 bases). CDR3 length: 14 residues. Germline V gives CDR1 MNHNS, CDR2 SASEGT. Trimming shortened V by 0 bases and J by 9 bases, and 15 bases separated the two germline ends. For the CDR3, the DNA is TGTGCCAGCAGTGAAGCCCTTTCAGGGTCGACGCAGTACTTC. This translates into CASSEALSGSTQYF.

The chain uses TRBV11-2 and TRBJ2-3; 12 bases line up with TRBD1. Germline lookup yields CDR1 SGHAT and CDR2 FQNNGV. Trimming at V came to 5 bases and at J to 4 bases, leaving 4 bases not matched to a gene. CDR3 length equals 15 residues. The chain's CDR3 is CASSMGQGAADTQYF. The DNA for the CDR3 is TGTGCCAGCAGCATGGGACAGGGGGCCGCAGATACGCAGTATTTT.

The rearrangement uses TRBV6-6 and TRBJ2-7; 7 bases fit TRBD2. Per germline, CDR1 MNHNY and CDR2 SVGAGI (reference sequence). The CDR3 sequence is 16 residues long. Trimming removed 0 bases from V and 3 bases from J; junction bases left unmatched: 8. In DNA, the CDR3 is TGTGCCAGCAGTTACTCCGCGGGGGATTCCTACTACGAGCAGTACTTC. The encoded protein is CASSYSAGDSYYEQYF.

The gene calls are TRBV27 and TRBJ2-3, with 11 bases that match TRBD1. V lost 8 bases, J lost 4 bases, and 2 bases stayed unmatched. Germline V gene sequence: CDR1 MNHEY, CDR2 SMNVEV (reference sequence). The CDR3 contains 13 residues. The CDR3 nucleotides read TGTGCCAGCGGGACAGGGGGATCAGATACGCAGTATTTT. It yields the protein CASGTGGSDTQYF.

The chain links TRBV30 to TRBJ1-1; 7 nucleotides match TRBD1. V shed 5 bases and J 4 bases; nucleotides not matched to a gene: 4. The CDR3 is 12 residues long. Germline V CDR1 and CDR2: GTSNPN, SVGIG (reference sequence). The CDR3 sequence: CAWDRVGTEAFF. CDR3 bases: TGTGCCTGGGACAGGGTCGGCACTGAAGCTTTCTTT.

Here the CDR3 reads CASSSPVGGYEQYF. Here the CDR3 DNA reads TGTGCCAGCAGCTCCCCCGTCGGGGGCTACGAGCAGTACTTC. J is TRBJ2-7 and V is TRBV11-2, with D possibly TRBD2 on 6 matching bases. Trimming left V 4 bases short and J 3 bases short, with 13 bases between. Looked up from germline, CDR1 is SGHAT and CDR2 is FQNNGV. The CDR3 has 14 amino acids.

V is TRBV6-1 and J is TRBJ2-5; D not resolved. The DNA end favors TRBJ2-7, so the J call may be wrong. The V gene's germline CDR1 is MNHNS and CDR2 SASEGT. The CDR3 has 12 residues. CDR3 bases: TGTGCCAGCAGCCAAAGGGTCTACGAGCAGTACTTC. Its protein is CASSQRVYEQYF.

The chain joins TRBV4-1 to TRBJ2-1; tentative D call: TRBD2 (6 bases). The ends were cut back, 1 base at V and 6 bases at J, with 13 bases in the middle. The CDR3 consists of 15 residues. Germline CDR1 reads MGHRA; CDR2 reads YSYEKL. The CDR3 spells CASSQGAGGINEQFF. CDR3 in DNA: TGCGCCAGCAGCCAAGGGGCAGGAGGGATCAATGAGCAGTTCTTC.

The chain has TRBV6-6 and TRBJ1-2, with unresolved D. With 0 bases removed from V and 0 bases from J, the gap between germline ends came to 11 bases. There are 16 residues in the CDR3. Germline V CDR1 and CDR2: MNHNY, SVGAGI (reference sequence). The chain's CDR3 is CASSYSTASANYGYTF. For the CDR3, the DNA is TGTGCCAGCAGTTACTCGACCGCCTCAGCTAACTATGGCTACACCTTC.

This clone was counted a single time. This rearrangement joins TRBV10-3 to TRBJ2-5; 10 nucleotides align to TRBD2. The CDR3 has 15 amino acids. Trimming at V came to 8 bases and at J to 5 bases, leaving 11 bases not matched to a gene. The germline CDR1 and CDR2 sequences are ENHRY and SYGVKD. The CDR3 sequence is CAIGPPSGGLETQYF. CDR3 in DNA: TGTGCCATCGGGCCCCCTAGCGGGGGTTTGGAGACCCAGTACTTC.

The rearrangement links TRBV6-8 to TRBJ2-7; the D gene is possibly TRBD2 (6 bases). Between the trimmed V and J ends, which lost 0 bases and 0 bases, there was a span of 12 bases. Germline V gene sequence: CDR1 MNHGY, CDR2 SAAAGT. The length of the CDR3 is 16 residues. CDR3 DNA: TGTGCCAGCAGTTACTCAACGGGAGCACCCTCCTACGAGCAGTACTTC. Amino acid sequence: CASSYSTGAPSYEQYF.

Comment on this clone: Other DNA sequences within the sample encode an identical CDR3. CDR3 amino acids: CASSEGWTEAFF. Here the CDR3 DNA reads TGTGCCAGCAGTGAGGGATGGACTGAAGCTTTCTTT. The chain joins TRBV28 to TRBJ1-1; no definite D call. The CDR3 is 12 amino acids. With 5 bases removed from V and 5 bases from J, the gap between germline ends came to 9 bases. Germline V CDR1 and CDR2: MDHEN, SYDVKM. Full variable domain (missing parts from reference TRBV28 and TRBJ1-1): DVKVTQSSRYLVKRTGEKVFLECVQDMDHENMFWYRQDPGLGLRLIYFSYDVKMKEKGDIPEGYSVSREKKERFSLILESASTNQTSMYLCASSEGWTEAFFGQGTRLTVV.

A few counts support this clone. Being one base from a much bigger clone, this may be a read error. This specimen includes other DNA sequences encoding the same CDR3. The chain recombines TRBV6-5 with TRBJ2-7; TRBD1 matches at 7 bases. The germline V gene encodes CDR1 MNHEY and CDR2 SVGAGI. CDR3 length: 12 amino acids. V lost 5 bases and J lost 3; bases outside the gene matches: 1. This chain's CDR3 is CASSRDSYEQYF. The CDR3 DNA follows: TGTGCCAGCAGTAGGGACAGCTACGAGCAGTACTTC.